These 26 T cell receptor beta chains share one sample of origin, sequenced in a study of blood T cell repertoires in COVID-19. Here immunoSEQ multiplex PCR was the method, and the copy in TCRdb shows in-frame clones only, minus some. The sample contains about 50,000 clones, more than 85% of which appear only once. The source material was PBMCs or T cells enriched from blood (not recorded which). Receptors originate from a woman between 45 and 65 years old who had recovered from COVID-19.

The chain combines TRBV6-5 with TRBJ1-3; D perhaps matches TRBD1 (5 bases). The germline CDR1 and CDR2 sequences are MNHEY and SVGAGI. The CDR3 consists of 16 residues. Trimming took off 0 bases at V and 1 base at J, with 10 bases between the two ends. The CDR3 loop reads CASSYSPPGSGNTIYF. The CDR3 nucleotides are TGTGCCAGCAGTTACTCGCCCCCAGGGTCTGGAAACACCATATATTTT.

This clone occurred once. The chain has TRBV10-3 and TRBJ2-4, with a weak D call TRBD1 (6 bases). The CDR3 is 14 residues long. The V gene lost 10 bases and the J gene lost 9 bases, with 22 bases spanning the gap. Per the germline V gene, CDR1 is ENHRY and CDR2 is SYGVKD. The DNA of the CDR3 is TGTGCCACCCACGCTCAGGGCGCACAGGGCATTCAGTACTTC. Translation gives CATHAQGAQGIQYF.

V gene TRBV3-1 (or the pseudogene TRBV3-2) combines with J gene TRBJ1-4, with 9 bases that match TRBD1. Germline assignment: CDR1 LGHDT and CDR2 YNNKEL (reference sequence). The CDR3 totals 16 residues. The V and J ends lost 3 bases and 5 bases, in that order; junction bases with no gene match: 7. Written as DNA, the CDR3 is TGTGCCAGCAGCCATAACCGGGGGACAGGGAATGAAAAACTGTTTTTT. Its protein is CASSHNRGTGNEKLFF.

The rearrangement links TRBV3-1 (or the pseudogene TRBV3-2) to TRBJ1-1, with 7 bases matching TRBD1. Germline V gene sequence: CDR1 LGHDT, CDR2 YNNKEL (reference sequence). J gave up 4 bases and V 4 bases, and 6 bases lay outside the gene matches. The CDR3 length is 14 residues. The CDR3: CASSRGTGVTEAFF. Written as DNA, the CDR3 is TGTGCCAGCAGCCGAGGAACAGGGGTCACTGAAGCTTTCTTT.

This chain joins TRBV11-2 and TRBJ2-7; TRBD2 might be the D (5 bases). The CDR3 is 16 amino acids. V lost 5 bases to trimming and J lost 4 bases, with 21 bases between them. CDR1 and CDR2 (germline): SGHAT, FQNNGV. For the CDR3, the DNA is TGTGCCAGCAGCCCGCCCGGAAGCGGCCCAGGATACGAGCAGTACTTC. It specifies CASSPPGSGPGYEQYF. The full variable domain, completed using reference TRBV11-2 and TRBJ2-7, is EAGVAQSPRYKIIEKRQSVAFWCNPISGHATLYWYQQILGQGPKLLIQFQNNGVVDDSQLPKDRFSAERLKGVDSTLKIQPAKLEDSAVYLCASSPPGSGPGYEQYFGPGTRLTVT.

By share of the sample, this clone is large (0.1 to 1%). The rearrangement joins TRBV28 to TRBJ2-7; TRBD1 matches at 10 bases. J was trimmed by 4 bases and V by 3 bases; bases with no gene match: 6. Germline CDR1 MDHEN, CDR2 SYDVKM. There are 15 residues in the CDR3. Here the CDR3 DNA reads TGTGCCAGCAGTTTCTCGACAGGGGGCGTATACGAGCAGTACTTC. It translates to CASSFSTGGVYEQYF.

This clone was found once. The CDR3 sequence is CASSIQQGASYNEQFF. DNA for the CDR3: TGTGCCAGCAGCATACAACAGGGGGCCTCCTACAATGAGCAGTTCTTC. J is TRBJ2-1 and V is TRBV7-8, with TRBD1 identical over 9 bases. The germline V gene has CDR1 SGHVS and CDR2 FQNEAQ. Germline trimming cut 5 bases from V and 0 bases from J; bases unmatched to any gene: 5. This CDR3 comprises 16 residues. The full variable domain, its missing parts supplied by reference TRBV7-8 and TRBJ2-1, is GAGVSQSPRYKVAKRGQDVALRCDPISGHVSLFWYQQALGQGPEFLTYFQNEAQLDKSGLPSDRFFAERPEGSVSTLKIQRTQQEDSAVYLCASSIQQGASYNEQFFGPGTRLTVL.

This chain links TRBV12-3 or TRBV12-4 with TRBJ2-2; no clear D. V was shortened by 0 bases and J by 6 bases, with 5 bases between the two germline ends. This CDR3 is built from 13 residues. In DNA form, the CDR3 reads TGTGCCAGCAGTTTAGCAGCTGCCGGGGAGCTGTTTTTT. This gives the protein CASSLAAAGELFF.

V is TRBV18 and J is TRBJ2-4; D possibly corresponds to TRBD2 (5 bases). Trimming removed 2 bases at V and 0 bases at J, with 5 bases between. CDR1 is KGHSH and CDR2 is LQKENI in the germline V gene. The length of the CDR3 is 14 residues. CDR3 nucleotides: TGTGCCAGCTCACCAGCGGGAGCCAAAAACATTCAGTACTTC. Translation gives CASSPAGAKNIQYF.

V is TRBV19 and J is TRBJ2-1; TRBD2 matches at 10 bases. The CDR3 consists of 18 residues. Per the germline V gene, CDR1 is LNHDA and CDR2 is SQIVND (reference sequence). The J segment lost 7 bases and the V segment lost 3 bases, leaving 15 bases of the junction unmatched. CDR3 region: CASSIYGTSGGALNEQFF. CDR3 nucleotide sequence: TGTGCCAGTAGTATTTACGGCACAAGCGGGGGGGCCCTAAATGAGCAGTTCTTC.

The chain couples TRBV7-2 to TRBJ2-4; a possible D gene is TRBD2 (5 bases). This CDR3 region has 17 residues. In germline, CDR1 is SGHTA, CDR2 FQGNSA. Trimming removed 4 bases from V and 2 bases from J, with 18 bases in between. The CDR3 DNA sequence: TGTGCCAGCAGCTCGACCTACCCTGGACTGCCCAAAAACATTCAGTACTTC. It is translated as CASSSTYPGLPKNIQYF. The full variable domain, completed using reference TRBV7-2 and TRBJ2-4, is GAGVSQSPSNKVTEKGKDVELRCDPISGHTALYWYRQSLGQGLEFLIYFQGNSAPDKSGLPSDRFSAERTGGSVSTLTIQRTQQEDSAVYLCASSSTYPGLPKNIQYFGAGTRLSVL.

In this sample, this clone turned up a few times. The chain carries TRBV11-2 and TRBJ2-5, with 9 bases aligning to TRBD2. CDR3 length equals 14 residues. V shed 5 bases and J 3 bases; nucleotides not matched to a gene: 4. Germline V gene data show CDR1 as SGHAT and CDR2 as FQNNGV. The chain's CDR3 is CASSPIAGEETQYF. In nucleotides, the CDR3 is TGTGCCAGCAGCCCGATAGCGGGAGAAGAGACCCAGTACTTC.

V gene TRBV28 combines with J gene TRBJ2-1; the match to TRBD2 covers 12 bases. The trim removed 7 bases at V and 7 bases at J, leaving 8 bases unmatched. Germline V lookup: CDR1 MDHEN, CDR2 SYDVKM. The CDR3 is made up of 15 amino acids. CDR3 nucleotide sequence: TGTGCCAGCACTCGGTGGCTAGCGGGAGGGAATGAGCAGTTCTTC. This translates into CASTRWLAGGNEQFF.

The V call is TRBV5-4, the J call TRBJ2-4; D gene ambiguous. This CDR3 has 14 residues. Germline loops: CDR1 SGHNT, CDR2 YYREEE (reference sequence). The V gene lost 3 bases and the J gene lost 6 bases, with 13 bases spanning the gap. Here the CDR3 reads CASSSLGPGNIQYF. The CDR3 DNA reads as TGTGCCAGCAGCTCCTTGGGTCCGGGAAACATTCAGTACTTC. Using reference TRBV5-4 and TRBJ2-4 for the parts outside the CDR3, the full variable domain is ETGVTQSPTHLIKTRGQQVTLRCSSQSGHNTVSWYQQALGQGPQFIFQYYREEENGRGNFPPRFSGLQFPNYSSELNVNALELDDSALYLCASSSLGPGNIQYFGAGTRLSVL.

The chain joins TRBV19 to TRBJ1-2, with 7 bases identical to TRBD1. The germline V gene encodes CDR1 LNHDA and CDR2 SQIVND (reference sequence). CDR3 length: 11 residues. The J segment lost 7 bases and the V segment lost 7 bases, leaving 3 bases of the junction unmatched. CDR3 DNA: TGTGCCAGTAACGACAGGGTTGGCTACACCTTC. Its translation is CASNDRVGYTF.

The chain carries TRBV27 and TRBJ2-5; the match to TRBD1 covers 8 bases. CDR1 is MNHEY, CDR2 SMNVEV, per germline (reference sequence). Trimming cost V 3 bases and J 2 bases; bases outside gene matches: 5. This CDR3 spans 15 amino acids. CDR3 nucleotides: TGTGCCAGCAGTTTGATAAGGACAGGGCAAGAGACCCAGTACTTC. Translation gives CASSLIRTGQETQYF.

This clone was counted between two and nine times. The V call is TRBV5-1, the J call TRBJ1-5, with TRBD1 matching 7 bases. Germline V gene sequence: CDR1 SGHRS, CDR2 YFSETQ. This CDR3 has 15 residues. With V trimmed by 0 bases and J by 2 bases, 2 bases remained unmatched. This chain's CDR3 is CASSLGQGGNQPQHF. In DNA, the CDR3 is TGCGCCAGCAGCTTGGGGCAGGGGGGCAATCAGCCCCAGCATTTT.

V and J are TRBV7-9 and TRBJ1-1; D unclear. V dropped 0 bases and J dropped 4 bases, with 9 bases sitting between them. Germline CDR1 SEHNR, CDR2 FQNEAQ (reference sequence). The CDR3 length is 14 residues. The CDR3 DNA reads TGTGCCAGCAGCTTAGCTTGGGGAGGCACTGAAGCTTTCTTT. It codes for CASSLAWGGTEAFF.

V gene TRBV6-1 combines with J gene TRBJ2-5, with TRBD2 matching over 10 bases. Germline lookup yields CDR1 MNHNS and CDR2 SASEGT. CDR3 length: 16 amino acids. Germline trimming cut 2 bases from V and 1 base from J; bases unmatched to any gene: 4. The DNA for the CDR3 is TGTGCCAGCAGTGAAATTCTAGCGGGGGTCCAAGAGACCCAGTACTTC. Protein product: CASSEILAGVQETQYF.

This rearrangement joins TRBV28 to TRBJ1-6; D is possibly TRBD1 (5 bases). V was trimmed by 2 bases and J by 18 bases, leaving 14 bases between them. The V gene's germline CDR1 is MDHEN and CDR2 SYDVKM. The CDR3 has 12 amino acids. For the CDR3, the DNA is TGTGCCAGCAGTTTAAGGCGGGGCAGTCCCCACTTT. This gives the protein CASSLRRGSPHF.

In DNA form, the CDR3 reads TGTGCCTGGAGTGTACGAGAGGGTCGGGGCTACACCTTC. This encodes CAWSVREGRGYTF. The chain uses TRBV30 and TRBJ1-2, with no clear D. CDR3 length: 13 amino acids. Germline values: CDR1 GTSNPN, CDR2 SVGIG (reference sequence). Trimming removed 0 bases from V and 8 bases from J, with 13 bases in between.

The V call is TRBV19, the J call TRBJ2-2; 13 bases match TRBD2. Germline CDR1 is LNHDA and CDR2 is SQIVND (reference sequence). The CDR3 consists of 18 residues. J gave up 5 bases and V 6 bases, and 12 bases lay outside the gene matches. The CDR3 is CASSKTPGLAGETGELFF. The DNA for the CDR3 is TGTGCCAGTAGCAAAACCCCCGGACTAGCGGGGGAGACCGGGGAGCTGTTTTTT.

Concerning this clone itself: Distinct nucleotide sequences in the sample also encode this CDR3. For the CDR3, the DNA is TGTGCCAGCAGCCGGCAGGGCGAGCAGTACTTC. Its translation is CASSRQGEQYF. The V call is TRBV2, the J call TRBJ2-7; D possibly corresponds to TRBD1 (5 bases). Trimming removed 6 bases from V and 6 bases from J, with 9 bases in between. The CDR3 consists of 11 residues. The V gene's germline CDR1 is SNHLY and CDR2 FYNNEI.

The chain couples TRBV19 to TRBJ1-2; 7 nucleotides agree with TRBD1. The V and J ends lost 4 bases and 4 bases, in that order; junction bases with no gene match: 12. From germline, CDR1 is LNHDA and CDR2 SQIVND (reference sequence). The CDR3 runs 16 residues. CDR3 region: CASSTIGQAGGYGYTF. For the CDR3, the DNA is TGTGCCAGTAGTACCATCGGACAGGCTGGGGGCTATGGCTACACCTTC.

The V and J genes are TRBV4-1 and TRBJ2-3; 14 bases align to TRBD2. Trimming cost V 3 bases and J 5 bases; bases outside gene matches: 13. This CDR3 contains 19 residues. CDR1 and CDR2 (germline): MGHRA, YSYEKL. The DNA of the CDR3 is TGCGCCAGCAGCCACCCCGGACTAGCGGGGGGACCTGGTAGAGATACGCAGTATTTT. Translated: CASSHPGLAGGPGRDTQYF.

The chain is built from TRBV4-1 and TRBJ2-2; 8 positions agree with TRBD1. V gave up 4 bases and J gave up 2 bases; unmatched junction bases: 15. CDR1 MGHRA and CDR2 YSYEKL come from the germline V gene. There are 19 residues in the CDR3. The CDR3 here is CASSLVGDRFSSNTGELFF. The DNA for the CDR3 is TGCGCCAGCAGCCTAGTCGGGGACAGGTTCTCTTCAAACACCGGGGAGCTGTTTTTT.